What follows is one TCR beta chain and its context. Its antigen is undetermined. The data are from a study of cytomegalovirus exposure and HLA in healthy donors. General study results and limits: In vitro checks showed that three CMV-associated chains really do target CMV antigens.

The germline V gene encodes CDR1 MDHEN and CDR2 SYDVKM. The CDR3 loop spans 14 amino acids. J lost 6 bases, V lost 6 bases, and 6 bases had no gene match. PCR used 60 Vbeta primers and 13 Jbeta primers. TCRdb keeps only in-frame clones here, not all; method: immunoSEQ multiplex PCR. The top ten hold 0.95% to 1.1% of the sample, which has 100,000 to 150,000 clones, 60% to 85% seen once. The specimen sequenced was PBMCs. This sequence originates from a human donor in good health. The V gene is TRBV28, the J gene TRBJ1-5, with 9 bases lining up with TRBD1. This chain's CDR3 is CASRPTGGTQPQHF. The CDR3 DNA reads TGTGCCAGCAGACCAACAGGGGGCACTCAGCCCCAGCATTTT.